Following are 6 T cell receptor beta chains from one sample sequenced in a study of response to subunit inactivated influenza vaccine. TCRdb independently ran MiXCR on the RT-PCR reads; one entry per CDR3 protein. The sample has about 520,000 distinct CDR3 sequences, 6% to 9% seen once; the top ten hold roughly 13%. Sequencing was performed on PBMCs from blood, taken roughly 24 months after vaccination. The receptors originated from a man in his fifties or sixties who received an inactivated influenza vaccine.

This clonotype has ten or more counts. V and J are TRBV27 and TRBJ2-6; maybe TRBD1 (6 bases). From germline, CDR1 is MNHEY and CDR2 SMNVEV (reference sequence). The V and J ends lost 3 bases and 2 bases respectively, with 8 bases between them. The CDR3 runs 15 residues. CDR3 sequence reads: CASSFTGTGANVLTF. In nucleotides, the CDR3 is TGTGCCAGCAGTTTCACAGGGACTGGGGCCAACGTCCTGACTTTC. Variable domain in full (rest from reference TRBV27 and TRBJ2-6): EAQVTQNPRYLITVTGKKLTVTCSQNMNHEYMSWYRQDPGLGLRQIYYSMNVEVTDKGDVPEGYKVSRKEKRNFPLILESPSPNQTSLYFCASSFTGTGANVLTFGAGSRLTVL.

This clonotype has only a few counts. The genes are TRBV20-1 and TRBJ1-5; tentatively, D is TRBD1 (6 bases). Germline-derived CDR1 and CDR2 are DFQATT and SNEGSKA (reference sequence). There are 15 residues in the CDR3. Trimming shortened V by 1 base and J by 3 bases, and 13 bases separated the two germline ends. CDR3 in DNA: TGCAGTGCTAGAGCAGGGCGACAGGTCAATCAGCCCCAGCATTTT. Translation gives CSARAGRQVNQPQHF.

This clonotype has a handful of counts. This sequence joins TRBV6-1 and TRBJ1-2, with D tentatively TRBD1 (5 bases). The ends were cut back, 6 bases at V and 14 bases at J, with 25 bases in the middle. The CDR3 covers 14 residues. The germline gives CDR1 MNHNS, CDR2 SASEGT. CDR3 sequence (DNA): TGTGCCAGCAGACTATCCGGGACGCATGGCGTTTTGACCTTC. Translated: CASRLSGTHGVLTF.

This clonotype was picked up many times. CDR3: CASSAGTANTGELFF. CDR3 sequence (DNA): TGTGCCAGCAGCGCTGGGACAGCGAACACCGGGGAGCTGTTTTTT. The rearrangement links TRBV5-4 to TRBJ2-2; 7 bases are shared with TRBD1. The V gene's germline CDR1 is SGHNT and CDR2 YYREEE (reference sequence). The CDR3 contains 15 residues. Trimming removed 4 bases from V and 0 bases from J; junction bases left unmatched: 3.

The table lists this clonotype with a few counts. The chain employs TRBV5-5 and TRBJ1-1; D not resolved. The V gene's germline CDR1 is SGHKS and CDR2 YYEKEE (reference sequence). V gave up 4 bases and J gave up 8 bases, with 9 bases separating them. This CDR3 region has 11 residues. The CDR3 region is CASSRTVEAFF. Written as DNA, the CDR3 is TGTGCCAGCAGCCGGACTGTAGAAGCTTTCTTT.

CDR3 nucleotide sequence: TGTGCCAGCAGCCATGAGGGGAACAATGAGCAGTTCTTC. It is translated as CASSHEGNNEQFF. The chain is built from TRBV4-2 and TRBJ2-1; D possibly uses TRBD1 or TRBD2 (5 bases each). CDR1 and CDR2 (germline): LGHNA, YNFKEQ. This CDR3 has 13 amino acids. The germline V and J ends were trimmed by 3 bases and 5 bases, with 8 bases remaining between them.